The 4 T cell receptor beta chains below all came from one sample that was sequenced in a study of cytomegalovirus exposure and HLA in healthy donors. The study ran its PCR with 60 Vbeta and 13 Jbeta primers. Libraries were prepared by immunoSEQ multiplex PCR; TCRdb keeps only in-frame clonotypes and omits some of them. The sample has about 93,000 clones; under 90% are singletons. What was sequenced was PBMCs. These receptors all stem from a man aged 45 to 65 in good health and CMV-seronegative.

In regard to this clone: The junction departs from germline at one end; a sequencing error may be responsible. The chain links TRBV7-7 to TRBJ2-5; TRBD2 is a possible D gene (6 bases). Germline V gene lookup returns CDR1 SSHAT and CDR2 FNYEAQ (reference sequence). The CDR3 has 15 amino acids. The CDR3 reads CASSLGWEAQETQYF. The CDR3 DNA sequence: TGTGCTAGCAGCTTAGGGTGGGAGGCCCAAGAGACCCAGTACTTC.

This sequence joins TRBV9 and TRBJ2-7; D may be TRBD1 (5 bases). Trimming cost V 4 bases and J 6 bases, with 14 bases left between them. Germline CDR1 SGDLS, CDR2 YYNGEE. The CDR3 length is 13 residues. CDR3 nucleotides: TGTGCCAGCAGCCCACGGCAGGGTACCGAGCAGTACTTC. Translated: CASSPRQGTEQYF.

This clone was seen once. V and J are TRBV6-5 and TRBJ1-1, with 11 bases lining up with TRBD1. The germline gives CDR1 MNHEY, CDR2 SVGAGI. The CDR3 runs 15 residues. V was pared by 2 bases and J by 7 bases, with 6 bases of the junction left unmatched. The CDR3 sequence is CASSYPPGTGGEAFF. The CDR3 bases are TGTGCCAGCAGTTACCCCCCCGGGACAGGGGGTGAAGCTTTCTTT.

This clone has a single count. This chain uses TRBV11-3 with TRBJ2-2; no firm D call. Trimming pared 7 bases from V and 6 bases from J, leaving 12 bases between. This CDR3 contains 13 residues. CDR1 and CDR2 from the germline V gene are SGHNT and YENEEA. The CDR3 is CASTPDSAGELFF. In DNA, the CDR3 is TGTGCCAGCACCCCCGACTCAGCCGGGGAGCTGTTTTTT.